Included here is one T cell receptor (beta chain) sequence, with context. The sample is drawn from a study of T cells in localized non-small cell lung cancer. Only in-frame clones appear in the TCRdb table, and some are missing; sequencing was by immunoSEQ multiplex PCR. The sample has around 30,000 clones; around three quarters are singletons. The CDR3 spans 16 residues. V lost 4 bases to trimming and J lost 2 bases; unmatched junction nucleotides: 7. Germline assignment: CDR1 SGHNT and CDR2 YYREEE (reference sequence). The chain combines TRBV5-4 with TRBJ2-2; 8 nucleotides line up with TRBD2. This TCR was recovered from an older male donor with stage III squamous cell lung carcinoma. The sequencing used peripheral blood, collected before any cancer treatment. DNA for the CDR3: TGTGCCAGCAGCCCCGGGGGGGCCATTAACACCGGGGAGCTGTTTTTT. Translation: CASSPGGAINTGELFF.